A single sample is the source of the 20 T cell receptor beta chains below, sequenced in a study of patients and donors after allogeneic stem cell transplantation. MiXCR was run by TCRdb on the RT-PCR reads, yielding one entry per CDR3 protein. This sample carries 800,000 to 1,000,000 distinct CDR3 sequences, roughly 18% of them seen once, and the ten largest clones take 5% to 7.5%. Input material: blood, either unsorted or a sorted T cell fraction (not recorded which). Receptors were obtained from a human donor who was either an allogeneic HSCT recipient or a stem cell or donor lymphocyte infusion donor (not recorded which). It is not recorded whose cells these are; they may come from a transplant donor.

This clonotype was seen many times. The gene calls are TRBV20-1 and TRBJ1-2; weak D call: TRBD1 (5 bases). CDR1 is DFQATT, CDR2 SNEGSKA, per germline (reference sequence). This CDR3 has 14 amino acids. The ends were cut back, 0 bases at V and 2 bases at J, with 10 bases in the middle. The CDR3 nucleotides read TGCAGTGCTAGAGATCATCAGGGAAACTATGGCTACACCTTC. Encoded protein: CSARDHQGNYGYTF.

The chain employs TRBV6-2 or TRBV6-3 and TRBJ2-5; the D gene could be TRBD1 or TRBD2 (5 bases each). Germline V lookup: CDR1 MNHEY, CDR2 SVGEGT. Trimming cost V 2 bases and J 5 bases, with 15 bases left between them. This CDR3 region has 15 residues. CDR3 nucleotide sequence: TGTGCCAGCAGTTACATGGGGCTCGAGGGTGAGACCCAGTACTTC. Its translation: CASSYMGLEGETQYF.

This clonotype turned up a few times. CDR3 region: CASSYKGQPQHF. The CDR3 coding sequence is TGTGCCAGCAGTTACAAGGGACAGCCCCAGCATTTT. This chain uses TRBV6-6 with TRBJ1-5, with D uncertain. V was clipped by 2 bases and J by 7 bases, with 6 bases between them. CDR3 size: 12 residues. Per the germline V gene, CDR1 is MNHNY and CDR2 is SVGAGI (reference sequence).

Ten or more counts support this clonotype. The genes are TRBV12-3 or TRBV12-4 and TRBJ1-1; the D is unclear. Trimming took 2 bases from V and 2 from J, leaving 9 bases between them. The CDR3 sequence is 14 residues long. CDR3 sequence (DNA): TGTGCCAGCAGTTTAAGGATCGGAAACACTGAAGCTTTCTTT. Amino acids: CASSLRIGNTEAFF.

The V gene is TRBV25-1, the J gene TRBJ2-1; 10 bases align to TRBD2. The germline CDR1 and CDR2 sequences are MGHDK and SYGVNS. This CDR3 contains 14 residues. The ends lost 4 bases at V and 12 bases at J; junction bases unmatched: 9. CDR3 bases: TGTGCCAGCAGTGGACTAGCGGGTCCCCAACGGCAGTTCTTC. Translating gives CASSGLAGPQRQFF.

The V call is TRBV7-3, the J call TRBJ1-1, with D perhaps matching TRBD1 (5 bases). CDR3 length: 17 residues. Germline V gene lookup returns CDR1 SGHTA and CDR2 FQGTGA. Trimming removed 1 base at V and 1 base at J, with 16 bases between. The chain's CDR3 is CASSLSVVTAKNTEAFF. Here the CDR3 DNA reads TGTGCCAGCAGCTTAAGCGTCGTGACAGCTAAGAACACTGAAGCTTTCTTT.

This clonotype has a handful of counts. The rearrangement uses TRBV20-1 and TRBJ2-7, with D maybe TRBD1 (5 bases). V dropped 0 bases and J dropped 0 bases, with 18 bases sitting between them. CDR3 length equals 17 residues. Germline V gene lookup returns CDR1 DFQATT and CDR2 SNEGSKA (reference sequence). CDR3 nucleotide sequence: TGCAGTGCTAGAGATAGGGGCCGGGCGGTGAGCTCCTACGAGCAGTACTTC. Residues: CSARDRGRAVSSYEQYF.

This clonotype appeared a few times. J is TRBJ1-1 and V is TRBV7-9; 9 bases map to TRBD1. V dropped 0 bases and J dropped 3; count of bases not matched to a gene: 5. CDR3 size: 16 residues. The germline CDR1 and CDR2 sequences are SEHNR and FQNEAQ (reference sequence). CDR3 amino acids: CASSLASGTGYTEAFF. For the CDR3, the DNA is TGTGCCAGCAGCTTAGCATCCGGGACAGGGTACACTGAAGCTTTCTTT.

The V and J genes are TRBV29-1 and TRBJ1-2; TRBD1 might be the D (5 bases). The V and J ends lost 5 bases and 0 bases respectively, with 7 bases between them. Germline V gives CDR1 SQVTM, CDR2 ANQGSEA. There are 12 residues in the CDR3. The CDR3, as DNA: TGCAGCGTTCGGACAACTAACTATGGCTACACCTTC. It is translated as CSVRTTNYGYTF.

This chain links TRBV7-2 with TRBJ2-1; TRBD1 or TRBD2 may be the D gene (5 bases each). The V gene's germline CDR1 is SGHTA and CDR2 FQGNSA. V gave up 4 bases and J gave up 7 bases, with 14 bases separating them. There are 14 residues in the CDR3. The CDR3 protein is CASSSWGRSNEQFF. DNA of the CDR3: TGTGCCAGCAGCTCTTGGGGACGGTCAAATGAGCAGTTCTTC.

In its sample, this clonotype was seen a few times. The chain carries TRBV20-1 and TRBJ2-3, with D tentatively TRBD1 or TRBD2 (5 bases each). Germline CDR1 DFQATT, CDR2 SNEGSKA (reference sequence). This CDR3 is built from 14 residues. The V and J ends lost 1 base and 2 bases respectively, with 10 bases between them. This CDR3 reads CSARVGELTDTQYF. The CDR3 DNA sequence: TGCAGTGCTAGAGTGGGGGAACTCACAGATACGCAGTATTTT.

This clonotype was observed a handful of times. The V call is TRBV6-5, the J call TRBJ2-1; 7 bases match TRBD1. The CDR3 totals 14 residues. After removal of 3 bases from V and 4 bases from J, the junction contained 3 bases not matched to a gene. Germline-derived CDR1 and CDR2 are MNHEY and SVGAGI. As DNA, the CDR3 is TGTGCCAGCAGTTATGCGACAGGGTACAATGAGCAGTTCTTC. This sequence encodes CASSYATGYNEQFF.

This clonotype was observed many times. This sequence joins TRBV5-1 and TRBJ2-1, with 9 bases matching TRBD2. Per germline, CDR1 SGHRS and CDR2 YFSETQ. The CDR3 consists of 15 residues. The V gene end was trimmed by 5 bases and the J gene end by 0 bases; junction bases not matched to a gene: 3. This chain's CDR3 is CASSRSGGSYNEQFF. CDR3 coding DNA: TGCGCCAGCAGTCGTAGCGGGGGCTCCTACAATGAGCAGTTCTTC. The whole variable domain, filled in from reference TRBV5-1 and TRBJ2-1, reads KAGVTQTPRYLIKTRGQQVTLSCSPISGHRSVSWYQQTPGQGLQFLFEYFSETQRNKGNFPGRFSGRQFSNSRSEMNVSTLELGDSALYLCASSRSGGSYNEQFFGPGTRLTVL.

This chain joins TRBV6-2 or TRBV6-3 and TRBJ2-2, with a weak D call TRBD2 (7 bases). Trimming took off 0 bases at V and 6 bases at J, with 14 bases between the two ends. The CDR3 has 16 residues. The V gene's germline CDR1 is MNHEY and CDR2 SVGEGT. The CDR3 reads CASSYSRGLWAGELFF. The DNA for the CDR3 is TGTGCCAGCAGTTACTCGCGGGGGCTATGGGCCGGGGAGCTGTTTTTT.

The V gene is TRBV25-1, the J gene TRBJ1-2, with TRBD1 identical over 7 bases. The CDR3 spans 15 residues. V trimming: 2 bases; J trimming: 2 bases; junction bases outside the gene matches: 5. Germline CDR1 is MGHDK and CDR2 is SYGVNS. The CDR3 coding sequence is TGTGCCAGCAGTGAAGCAGGGGGGGCCAACTATGGCTACACCTTC. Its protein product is CASSEAGGANYGYTF.

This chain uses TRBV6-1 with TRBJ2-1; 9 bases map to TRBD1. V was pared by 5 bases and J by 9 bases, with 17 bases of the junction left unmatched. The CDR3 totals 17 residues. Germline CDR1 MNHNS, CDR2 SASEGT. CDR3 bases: TGTGCCAGCAGTAGGGAAGGCGGGGGACAGGGATTAACTGAGCAGTTCTTC. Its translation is CASSREGGGQGLTEQFF.

The CDR3 region has the DNA TGTGCCAGCAGTGAAGTTGGGGGCACCATATATTTT. Translation: CASSEVGGTIYF. The chain has TRBV6-1 and TRBJ1-3, with TRBD1 as a possible D gene (5 bases). This CDR3 has 12 residues. Germline CDR1 is MNHNS and CDR2 is SASEGT. V lost 1 base and J 9 bases, leaving 7 bases between the germline ends.

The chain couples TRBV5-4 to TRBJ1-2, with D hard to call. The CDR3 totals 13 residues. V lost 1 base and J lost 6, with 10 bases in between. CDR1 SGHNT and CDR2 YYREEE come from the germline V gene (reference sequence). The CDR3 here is CASSLPLQDGYTF. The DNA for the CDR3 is TGTGCCAGCAGCTTGCCCCTTCAGGATGGCTACACCTTC.

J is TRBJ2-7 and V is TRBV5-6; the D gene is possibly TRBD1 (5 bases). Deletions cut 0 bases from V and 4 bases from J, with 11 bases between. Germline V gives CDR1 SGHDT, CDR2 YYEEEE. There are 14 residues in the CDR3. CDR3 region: CASSLVDTLYEQYF. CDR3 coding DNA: TGTGCCAGCAGCTTGGTGGACACTTTATACGAGCAGTACTTC. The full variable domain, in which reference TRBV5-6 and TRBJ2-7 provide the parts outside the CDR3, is DAGVTQSPTHLIKTRGQQVTLRCSPKSGHDTVSWYQQALGQGPQFIFQYYEEEERQRGNFPDRFSGHQFPNYSSELNVNALLLGDSALYLCASSLVDTLYEQYFGPGTRLTVT.

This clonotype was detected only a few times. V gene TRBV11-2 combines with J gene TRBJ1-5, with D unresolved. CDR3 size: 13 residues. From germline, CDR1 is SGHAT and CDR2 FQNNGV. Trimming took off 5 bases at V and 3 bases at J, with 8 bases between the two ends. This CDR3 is CASSLGINQPQHF. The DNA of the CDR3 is TGTGCCAGCAGCCTGGGCATCAATCAGCCCCAGCATTTT.